This T cell receptor (beta chain) emerged from a study of spatial heterogeneity in lung cancer. Per the germline V gene, CDR1 is SGHVS and CDR2 is FQNEAQ. This CDR3 region has 19 residues. V was pared by 5 bases and J by 4 bases, with 12 bases of the junction left unmatched. This clonotype has ten or more counts. Described time point: blood at routine non-recurrence follow-up after resection. TCRdb reprocessed the 5' RACE reads via MiXCR and lists one record per CDR3 protein. The sample includes 40,000 to 50,000 distinct CDR3 sequences, approximately 10% of them seen just once. The sequencing here drew on PBMCs, taken at follow-up. The chain couples TRBV7-8 to TRBJ2-1, with TRBD2 identical over 15 bases. This clonotype was obtained from a female donor with early-stage non-small cell lung cancer. CDR3 in amino acids: CASSLRTSGGASNYNEQFF. The DNA of the CDR3 is TGTGCCAGCAGCCTCAGGACTAGCGGGGGGGCCTCCAATTACAATGAGCAGTTCTTC.